Listed below are T cell receptor beta chains from one sample, sequenced in a study of OX40 agonist ivuxolimab in advanced cancers. Data came from immunoSEQ multiplex PCR; TCRdb stores just in-frame clones and leaves some out. The profile shows about 74,000 clones, over 80% of them singletons. Sequenced here: CD4+ or CD8+ T cells sorted from blood, sampled in a trial of the OX40 agonist ivuxolimab. These receptors came from an adult with an advanced solid tumor such as melanoma, head and neck, liver or kidney cancer. The CDR3 runs from the conserved cysteine through the conserved F or W. D genes are given only for firm matches. Part of the rows lack a size; the others show once, few, many or a class for expanded clones.

J gene: TRBJ2-7; clone size: .; D gene: TRBD2; V gene: TRBV16; CDR3 protein: CASSLSGGAYYEQYF; CDR3 DNA: TGTGCCAGCAGTCTTAGCGGGGGGGCTTACTACGAGCAGTACTTC
J gene: TRBJ2-7; clone size: .; D gene: .; V gene: TRBV7-9; CDR3 protein: CASSYLLLGAAYEQYF; CDR3 DNA: TGTGCCAGCAGCTACTTGTTGTTAGGGGCTGCCTACGAGCAGTACTTC
J gene: TRBJ2-7; clone size: .; D gene: TRBD1; V gene: TRBV4-3; CDR3 protein: CASSQETPGQGAGEQYF; CDR3 DNA: TGCGCCAGCAGCCAAGAGACACCGGGACAGGGGGCGGGGGAGCAGTACTTC
J gene: TRBJ2-7; clone size: .; D gene: .; V gene: TRBV13; CDR3 protein: CASSLVGRTYEQYF; CDR3 DNA: TGTGCCAGCAGCTTAGTCGGCAGGACCTACGAGCAGTACTTC
J gene: TRBJ2-1; clone size: .; D gene: TRBD2; V gene: TRBV7-8; CDR3 protein: CASSSPHARGLAGEVYNEQFF; CDR3 DNA: TGTGCCAGCAGTTCCCCTCACGCCAGGGGACTAGCGGGAGAAGTCTACAATGAGCAGTTCTTC
J gene: TRBJ2-2; clone size: .; D gene: TRBD1; V gene: TRBV19; CDR3 protein: CASSPGTGLIGELFF; CDR3 DNA: TGTGCCAGTAGTCCCGGGACAGGGTTGATCGGGGAGCTGTTTTTT
J gene: TRBJ1-5; clone size: once; D gene: .; V gene: TRBV2; CDR3 protein: CASSEGTVSNQPQHF; CDR3 DNA: TGTGCCAGCAGTGAAGGGACGGTTAGCAATCAGCCCCAGCATTTT
J gene: TRBJ2-1; clone size: .; D gene: TRBD2; V gene: TRBV7-2; CDR3 protein: CASSLGVAGGYNEQFF; CDR3 DNA: TGTGCCAGCAGCTTAGGGGTGGCGGGAGGCTACAATGAGCAGTTCTTC
J gene: TRBJ2-1; clone size: once; D gene: TRBD2; V gene: TRBV7-6; CDR3 protein: CASSFSGGVFNEQFF; CDR3 DNA: TGTGCCAGCAGCTTTAGCGGGGGCGTTTTCAATGAGCAGTTCTTC
J gene: TRBJ2-1; clone size: .; D gene: .; V gene: TRBV19; CDR3 protein: CASTAASYNEQFF; CDR3 DNA: TGTGCCAGTACCGCAGCGTCCTACAATGAGCAGTTCTTC
J gene: TRBJ1-2; clone size: .; D gene: .; V gene: TRBV4-1; CDR3 protein: CASSQVSQGNYGYTF; CDR3 DNA: TGCGCCAGCAGCCAAGTGTCCCAGGGGAACTATGGCTACACCTTC
J gene: TRBJ1-1; clone size: few; D gene: .; V gene: TRBV5-4; CDR3 protein: CASSFTTGNTEAFF; CDR3 DNA: TGTGCCAGCAGCTTTACAACAGGGAACACTGAAGCTTTCTTT
J gene: TRBJ1-1; clone size: .; D gene: .; V gene: TRBV5-4; CDR3 protein: CASSLVLLGTEAFF; CDR3 DNA: TGTGCCAGCAGCTTGGTTCTCCTCGGGACTGAAGCTTTCTTT
J gene: TRBJ2-3; clone size: .; D gene: .; V gene: TRBV9; CDR3 protein: CASSVEGRNTDTQYF; CDR3 DNA: TGTGCCAGCAGCGTAGAAGGTAGGAACACAGATACGCAGTATTTT
J gene: TRBJ2-7; clone size: .; D gene: TRBD2; V gene: TRBV7-9; CDR3 protein: CASSSSLWTSGREQYF; CDR3 DNA: TGTGCCAGCAGCTCTTCCCTCTGGACTAGCGGGCGCGAGCAGTACTTC